A single sample is the source of the 25 T cell receptor beta chains below, sequenced in a study of blood T cell repertoires in COVID-19. TCRdb's table, derived via immunoSEQ multiplex PCR, lists solely in-frame clones and lacks some. Of 70,000 to 75,000 clones in the sample, roughly 85% were seen once. Sequenced: peripheral blood. These receptor sequences come from a man between 60 and 70 years old with active or convalescent COVID-19.

The CDR3 loop reads CASRNRENEQFF. The CDR3 region has the DNA TGTGCCAGCAGAAACAGGGAGAATGAGCAGTTCTTC. This chain links TRBV6-6 with TRBJ2-1; possibly TRBD1 for D (6 bases). V lost 6 bases and J lost 7, with 10 bases in between. This CDR3 is built from 12 residues. Germline V gene sequence: CDR1 MNHNY, CDR2 SVGAGI (reference sequence).

The rearrangement uses TRBV3-1 (or the pseudogene TRBV3-2) and TRBJ2-1; D might be TRBD2 (5 bases). Trimming removed 3 bases from V and 12 bases from J, with 15 bases in between. Germline loops: CDR1 LGHDT, CDR2 YNNKEL (reference sequence). This CDR3 has 13 residues. This chain's CDR3 is CASSHISGNVQFF. CDR3 DNA sequence: TGTGCCAGCAGCCATATCTCGGGGAACGTGCAGTTCTTC.

J is TRBJ2-5 and V is TRBV19, with D possibly TRBD1 on 7 matching bases. The CDR3 runs 15 residues. CDR1 is LNHDA, CDR2 SQIVND, per germline (reference sequence). Trimming pared 5 bases from V and 0 bases from J, leaving 13 bases between. CDR3 loop: CASSSRGRYQETQYF. CDR3 DNA: TGTGCCAGTAGTTCCAGGGGGAGGTACCAAGAGACCCAGTACTTC.

The V gene is TRBV14, the J gene TRBJ2-5, with 9 nucleotides matching TRBD1. V dropped 3 bases and J dropped 1; count of bases not matched to a gene: 6. Germline CDR1 reads SGHDN; CDR2 reads FVKESK. The CDR3 length is 16 residues. DNA of the CDR3: TGTGCCAGCAGCCACAACTACAGGGGGCCCCAAGAGACCCAGTACTTC. Its protein product is CASSHNYRGPQETQYF.

This clone has a handful of counts. The V call is TRBV4-2, the J call TRBJ2-5, with 10 bases matching TRBD2. Germline CDR1 LGHNA, CDR2 YNFKEQ. The junction had 3 bases not matched to a gene; V was cut back by 1 base and J by 1 base. The CDR3 spans 16 residues. The CDR3 spells CASSQVVAGGQETQYF. The CDR3 nucleotides read TGTGCCAGCAGCCAAGTGGTAGCGGGGGGCCAAGAGACCCAGTACTTC.

V and J are TRBV5-5 and TRBJ1-4; 7 bases fit TRBD1. CDR3 length equals 17 residues. Germline CDR1 reads SGHKS; CDR2 reads YYEKEE (reference sequence). The V gene end was trimmed by 0 bases and the J gene end by 0 bases; junction bases not matched to a gene: 5. CDR3 nucleotide sequence: TGTGCCAGCAGCTTGGAGAGTGGACAGGCAACTAATGAAAAACTGTTTTTT. Its protein product is CASSLESGQATNEKLFF.

This clone was found a few times. This rearrangement joins TRBV3-1 (or the pseudogene TRBV3-2) to TRBJ2-7, with 11 positions matching TRBD2. Germline-derived CDR1 and CDR2 are LGHDT and YNNKEL (reference sequence). V shed 4 bases, J shed 2 bases, and the junction held 4 bases outside the gene matches. This CDR3 contains 15 residues. The CDR3 nucleotides are TGTGCCAGCAGCCCCAGACTAGCGGGGCCCTACGAGCAGTACTTC. This sequence encodes CASSPRLAGPYEQYF.

V usage is TRBV5-1 and J usage is TRBJ2-1; 7 positions match TRBD2. This CDR3 has 15 amino acids. Germline V gene sequence: CDR1 SGHRS, CDR2 YFSETQ. V trimming: 7 bases; J trimming: 1 base; junction bases outside the gene matches: 8. Here the CDR3 reads CASSPSGNSYNEQFF. The CDR3 nucleotides are TGCGCCAGCTCCCCTAGCGGTAATTCCTACAATGAGCAGTTCTTC.

This sequence joins TRBV29-1 and TRBJ2-7, with a tentative D call TRBD1 (5 bases). The ends were cut back, 4 bases at V and 4 bases at J, with 20 bases in the middle. Germline-derived CDR1 and CDR2 are SQVTM and ANQGSEA. This CDR3 contains 15 residues. Here the CDR3 DNA reads TGCAGCGTTGCTGACAGCTTTTTGGGTTCATACGAGCAGTACTTC. Protein sequence: CSVADSFLGSYEQYF.

The chain joins TRBV7-9 to TRBJ1-1; D is ambiguous. The CDR3 is 14 residues long. Trimming left V 3 bases short and J 4 bases short, with 12 bases between. Germline assignment: CDR1 SEHNR and CDR2 FQNEAQ (reference sequence). This CDR3 reads CASSFGFEGTEAFF. The CDR3, as DNA: TGTGCCAGCAGCTTCGGGTTTGAGGGCACTGAAGCTTTCTTT.

The rearrangement uses TRBV5-1 and TRBJ2-6; TRBD1 might be the D (5 bases). This CDR3 has 16 amino acids. Trimming pared 2 bases from V and 0 bases from J, leaving 9 bases between. The germline V gene has CDR1 SGHRS and CDR2 YFSETQ. The CDR3 sequence is CASSLGALSGANVLTF. In nucleotides, the CDR3 is TGCGCCAGCAGCTTAGGGGCGCTCTCTGGGGCCAACGTCCTGACTTTC.

The rearrangement joins TRBV10-3 to TRBJ1-1, with 9 bases identical to TRBD1. The CDR3 extends over 15 amino acids. Germline CDR1 and CDR2: ENHRY and SYGVKD. J lost 4 bases, V lost 7 bases, and 10 bases had no gene match. The CDR3 nucleotides read TGTGCCATCACCCAGGGGGACAGGGCTTTCACTGAAGCTTTCTTT. This translates into CAITQGDRAFTEAFF.

The V gene is TRBV30, the J gene TRBJ1-1, with no clear D. In germline, CDR1 is GTSNPN, CDR2 SVGIG (reference sequence). The germline V and J ends were trimmed by 2 bases and 3 bases, with 4 bases remaining between them. The CDR3 loop spans 11 amino acids. CDR3 DNA: TGTGCCTGGAGTTACTACACTGAAGCTTTCTTT. Translation gives CAWSYYTEAFF.

This rearrangement joins TRBV9 to TRBJ2-7; weak D call: TRBD1 (6 bases). The germline gives CDR1 SGDLS, CDR2 YYNGEE. With 4 bases removed from V and 3 bases from J, the gap between germline ends came to 14 bases. The CDR3 has 14 amino acids. CDR3 region: CASSRTGQDYEQYF. The CDR3 nucleotides read TGTGCCAGCAGCCGAACGGGACAAGACTACGAGCAGTACTTC.

This chain links TRBV11-2 with TRBJ2-5; tentative D call: TRBD2 (5 bases). The CDR3 has 14 amino acids. V shed 5 bases and J shed 2 bases, with 12 bases lying between them. CDR1 is SGHAT and CDR2 is FQNNGV in the germline V gene. In DNA, the CDR3 is TGTGCCAGCAGCCCAAGGCGGGTTCAAGAGACCCAGTACTTC. It yields the protein CASSPRRVQETQYF. The whole variable domain, remainder taken from reference TRBV11-2 and TRBJ2-5, is EAGVAQSPRYKIIEKRQSVAFWCNPISGHATLYWYQQILGQGPKLLIQFQNNGVVDDSQLPKDRFSAERLKGVDSTLKIQPAKLEDSAVYLCASSPRRVQETQYFGPGTRLLVL.

Comment on this clone: The same CDR3 can be traced to other DNA sequences in this sample. The rearrangement links TRBV19 to TRBJ2-7; 8 nucleotides agree with TRBD1. The CDR3 runs to 15 residues. The trim removed 1 base at V and 3 bases at J, leaving 5 bases unmatched. Germline lookup yields CDR1 LNHDA and CDR2 SQIVND (reference sequence). CDR3 nucleotide sequence: TGTGCCAGTAGTATAGCCGGGACAGGAAACTACGAGCAGTACTTC. Translation: CASSIAGTGNYEQYF.

This chain uses TRBV7-6 with TRBJ1-3, with a tentative D call TRBD1 (6 bases). The V end was cut by 0 bases, the J end by 4 bases, with 7 bases between. The CDR3 totals 14 residues. Germline V gene lookup returns CDR1 SGHVS and CDR2 FNYEAQ. The CDR3 coding sequence is TGTGCCAGCAGCTTAGCTGGACAGGGAAACACCATATATTTT. This encodes CASSLAGQGNTIYF.

The table lists this clone with a count of one. The chain is built from TRBV27 and TRBJ2-5; TRBD2 might be the D (5 bases). Trimming took 0 bases from V and 3 from J, leaving 11 bases between them. Per germline, CDR1 MNHEY and CDR2 SMNVEV (reference sequence). The length of the CDR3 is 15 residues. The CDR3 sequence is CASSLSRVVKETQYF. The CDR3 DNA sequence: TGTGCCAGCAGTTTATCGAGGGTCGTGAAAGAGACCCAGTACTTC.

The chain has TRBV5-4 and TRBJ1-2, with a weak D call TRBD1 (6 bases). The V gene's germline CDR1 is SGHNT and CDR2 YYREEE (reference sequence). Trimming took off 4 bases at V and 4 bases at J, with 14 bases between the two ends. The length of the CDR3 is 14 residues. CDR3 bases: TGTGCCAGCAGCGTACAGGGAATTGGCTATGGCTACACCTTC. Its protein product is CASSVQGIGYGYTF.

The V gene is TRBV4-1, the J gene TRBJ2-6, with D perhaps matching TRBD1 (5 bases). The CDR3 length is 17 residues. Germline CDR1 is MGHRA and CDR2 is YSYEKL. V lost 0 bases and J 4 bases, leaving 13 bases between the germline ends. As DNA, the CDR3 is TGCGCCAGCAGCCAAGAGACAGTTGTGATGGGGGCCAACGTCCTGACTTTC. Its translation: CASSQETVVMGANVLTF.

The rearrangement links TRBV3-1 (or the pseudogene TRBV3-2) to TRBJ2-7; TRBD1 aligns across 7 bases. Germline V gene sequence: CDR1 LGHDT, CDR2 YNNKEL (reference sequence). The CDR3 has 13 amino acids. The V segment lost 3 bases and the J segment 2 bases; nucleotides outside the gene matches: 1. In DNA, the CDR3 is TGTGCCAGCAGCCACGGGACAGCCTACGAGCAGTACTTC. Amino acid sequence: CASSHGTAYEQYF.

The J gene is TRBJ2-1, the V gene TRBV28; D may be TRBD1 (5 bases). Germline V gene lookup returns CDR1 MDHEN and CDR2 SYDVKM. The ends were cut back, 7 bases at V and 2 bases at J, with 12 bases in the middle. The CDR3 runs to 14 residues. The CDR3: CASIATQAYNEQFF. CDR3 DNA: TGTGCCAGCATCGCCACACAGGCCTACAATGAGCAGTTCTTC.

V usage is TRBV7-8 and J usage is TRBJ2-2; tentative D call: TRBD2 (6 bases). The CDR3 is 15 residues long. In germline, CDR1 is SGHVS, CDR2 FQNEAQ. Trimming stripped 5 bases from V and 4 bases from J, with 14 bases between. The CDR3 protein is CASSAGWRVTGELFF. DNA for the CDR3: TGTGCCAGCAGCGCGGGCTGGAGGGTCACCGGGGAGCTGTTTTTT.

The chain couples TRBV5-1 to TRBJ1-2, with D unclear. V was clipped by 0 bases and J by 3 bases, with 12 bases between them. This CDR3 is built from 15 residues. Germline V gives CDR1 SGHRS, CDR2 YFSETQ. CDR3 DNA: TGCGCCAGCAGCTTGGTGGCAGGATTAGACTATGGCTACACCTTC. Protein: CASSLVAGLDYGYTF.

This chain uses TRBV2 with TRBJ1-1; D is ambiguous. CDR1 is SNHLY, CDR2 FYNNEI, per germline. Trimming removed 0 bases at V and 3 bases at J, with 5 bases between. The CDR3 length is 13 residues. In nucleotides, the CDR3 is TGTGCCAGCAGTGAAGCTTCGGACACTGAAGCTTTCTTT. Amino acid sequence: CASSEASDTEAFF. The full variable domain, rest sourced from reference TRBV2 and TRBJ1-1, is EPEVTQTPSHQVTQMGQEVILRCVPISNHLYFYWYRQILGQKVEFLVSFYNNEISEKSEIFDDQFSVERPDGSNFTLKIRSTKLEDSAMYFCASSEASDTEAFFGQGTRLTVV.